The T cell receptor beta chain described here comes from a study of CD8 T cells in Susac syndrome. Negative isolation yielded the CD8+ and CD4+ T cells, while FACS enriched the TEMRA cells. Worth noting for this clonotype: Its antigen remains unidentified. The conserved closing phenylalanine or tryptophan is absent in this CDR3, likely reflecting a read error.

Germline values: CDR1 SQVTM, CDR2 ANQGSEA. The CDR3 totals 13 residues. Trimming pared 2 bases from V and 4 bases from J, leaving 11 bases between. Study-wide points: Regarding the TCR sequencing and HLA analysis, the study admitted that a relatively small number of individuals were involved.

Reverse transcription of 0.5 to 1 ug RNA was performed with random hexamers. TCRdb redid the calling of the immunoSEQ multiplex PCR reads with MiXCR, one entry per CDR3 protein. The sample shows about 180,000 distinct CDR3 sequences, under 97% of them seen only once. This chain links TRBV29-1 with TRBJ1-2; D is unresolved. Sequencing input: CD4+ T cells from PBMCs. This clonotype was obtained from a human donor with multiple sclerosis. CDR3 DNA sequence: TGCAGCGTTGAATGGGGTCCCGCCTATGGCTACACCTCC. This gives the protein CSVEWGPAYGYTS.